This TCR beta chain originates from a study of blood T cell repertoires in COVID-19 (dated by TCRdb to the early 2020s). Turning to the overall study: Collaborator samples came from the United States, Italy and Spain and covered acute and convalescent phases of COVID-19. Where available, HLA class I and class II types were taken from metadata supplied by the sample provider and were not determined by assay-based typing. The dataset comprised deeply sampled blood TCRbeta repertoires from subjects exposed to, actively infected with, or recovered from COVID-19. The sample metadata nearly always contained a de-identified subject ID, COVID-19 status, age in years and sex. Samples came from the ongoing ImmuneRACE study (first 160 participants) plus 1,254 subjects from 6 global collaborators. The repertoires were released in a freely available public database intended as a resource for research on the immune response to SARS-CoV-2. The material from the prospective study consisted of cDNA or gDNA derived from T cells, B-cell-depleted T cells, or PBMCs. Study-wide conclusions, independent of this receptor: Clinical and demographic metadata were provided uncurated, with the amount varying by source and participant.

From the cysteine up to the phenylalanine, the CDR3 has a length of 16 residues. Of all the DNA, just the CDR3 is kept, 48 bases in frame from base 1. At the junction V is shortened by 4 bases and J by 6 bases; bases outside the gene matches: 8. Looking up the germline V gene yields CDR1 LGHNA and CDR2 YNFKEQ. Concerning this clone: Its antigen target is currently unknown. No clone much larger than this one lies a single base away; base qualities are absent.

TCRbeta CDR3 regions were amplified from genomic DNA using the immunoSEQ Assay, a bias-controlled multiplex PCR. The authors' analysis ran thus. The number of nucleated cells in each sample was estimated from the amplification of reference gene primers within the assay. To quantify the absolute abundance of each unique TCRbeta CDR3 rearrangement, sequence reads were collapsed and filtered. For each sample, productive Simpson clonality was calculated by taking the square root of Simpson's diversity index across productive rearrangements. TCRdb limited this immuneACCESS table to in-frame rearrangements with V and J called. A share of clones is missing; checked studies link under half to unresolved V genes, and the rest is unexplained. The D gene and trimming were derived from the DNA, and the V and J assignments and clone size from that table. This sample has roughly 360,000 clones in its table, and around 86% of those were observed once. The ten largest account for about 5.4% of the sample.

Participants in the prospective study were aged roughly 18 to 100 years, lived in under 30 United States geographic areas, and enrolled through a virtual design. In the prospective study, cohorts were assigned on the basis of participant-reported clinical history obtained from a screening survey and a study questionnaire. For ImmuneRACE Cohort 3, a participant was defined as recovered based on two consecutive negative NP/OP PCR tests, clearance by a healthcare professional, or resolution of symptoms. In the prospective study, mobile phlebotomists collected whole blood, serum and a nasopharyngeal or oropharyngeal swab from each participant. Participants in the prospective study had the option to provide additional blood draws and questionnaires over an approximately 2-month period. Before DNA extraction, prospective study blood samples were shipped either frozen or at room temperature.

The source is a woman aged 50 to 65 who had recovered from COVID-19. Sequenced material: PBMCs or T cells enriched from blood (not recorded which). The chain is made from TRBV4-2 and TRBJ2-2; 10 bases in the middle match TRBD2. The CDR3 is CASSLTSGVLAGELFF. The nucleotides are TGTGCCAGCAGCCTAACTAGCGGGGTATTAGCCGGGGAGCTGTTTTTT.